The clone carrying this TCR beta chain came up a few times. The antigen remains unidentified. Trimming pared 3 bases from V and 5 bases from J, leaving 17 bases between. The CDR3 consists of 15 residues. Germline-derived CDR1 and CDR2 are MNHEY and SVGAGI. The entry originates in a study of graft-versus-host responses after intestinal transplantation. Study details: Anti-thymocyte globulin served as induction for all recipients, who then took tacrolimus and steroids for about 3 years. Broader study findings: Declining HvG levels early post-transplant were linked to peak circulating GvH clone levels. Graft-donor T cell macrochimerism in patients accompanied high graft-versus-host to host-versus-graft clonal ratios in allografts. GvH clones surfaced in recipient marrow, some emerging earlier in ileum or blood.

Profiling relied on immunoSEQ multiplex PCR, and the TCRdb table lists in-frame clones only, not all of them. The sample lists 60,000 to 65,000 clones; approximately 91% were seen once. Material: unstimulated CD8+ T cells sorted from spleen or lymph node cells, obtained before transplant. The receptor was isolated from a human donor who was the organ donor for an intestinal transplant. This chain links TRBV6-5 with TRBJ2-7, with TRBD2 as a possible D gene (5 bases). CDR3 sequence: CASSYSDSGVHEQYF. CDR3 DNA sequence: TGTGCCAGCAGTTATAGCGACTCTGGGGTCCACGAGCAGTACTTC.